A single sample gave rise to the 32 T cell receptor beta chains below, sequenced in a study of CD8+ T cells in alopecia areata. Stated treatment: oral pan-JAK inhibitor, 5-10 mg twice daily. RNA extraction and reverse transcription yielded cDNA as sequencing template. TCRdb's table, derived via immunoSEQ multiplex PCR, lists solely in-frame clones and lacks some. The sample holds under 130,000 clones, just over 85% seen once. The source material was CD8+ T cells sorted from blood, sampled between weeks 30 and 35, from a patient treated with tofacitinib. The receptor source for this set is a human donor with alopecia areata.

The chain couples TRBV2 to TRBJ1-1, with no clear D. Trimming pared 3 bases from V and 0 bases from J, leaving 11 bases between. The CDR3 runs 15 residues. Looked up from germline, CDR1 is SNHLY and CDR2 is FYNNEI. The CDR3 coding sequence is TGTGCCAGCAGTGACTACGGCTCCCTGAACACTGAAGCTTTCTTT. Its translation is CASSDYGSLNTEAFF. The full variable domain, with the rest looked up from reference TRBV2 and TRBJ1-1, is EPEVTQTPSHQVTQMGQEVILRCVPISNHLYFYWYRQILGQKVEFLVSFYNNEISEKSEIFDDQFSVERPDGSNFTLKIRSTKLEDSAMYFCASSDYGSLNTEAFFGQGTRLTVV.

The V gene is TRBV27, the J gene TRBJ2-7; D is ambiguous. Germline V CDR1 and CDR2: MNHEY, SMNVEV (reference sequence). This CDR3 comprises 16 residues. V was pared by 3 bases and J by 2 bases, with 17 bases between. The CDR3 region has the DNA TGTGCCAGCAGTTTCAATGGCCCCAGTCCCCCCTACGAGCAGTACTTC. It is translated as CASSFNGPSPPYEQYF.

This chain uses TRBV5-6 with TRBJ2-1; possibly TRBD2 for D (6 bases). The CDR3 length is 15 residues. Germline V CDR1 and CDR2: SGHDT, YYEEEE. V was shortened by 4 bases and J by 2 bases, with 13 bases between the two germline ends. In DNA form, the CDR3 reads TGTGCCAGCAGCATGGGACTTAGTCCCTACAATGAGCAGTTCTTC. Encoded protein: CASSMGLSPYNEQFF.

This clone has a handful of counts. This CDR3 is CASSSITGELFF. DNA of the CDR3: TGTGCCAGCAGTTCTATCACCGGGGAGCTGTTTTTT. V and J are TRBV27 and TRBJ2-2; D uncertain. From germline, CDR1 is MNHEY and CDR2 SMNVEV (reference sequence). V lost 4 bases and J lost 4, with 4 bases in between. This CDR3 contains 12 residues.

This clone was counted once. The chain carries TRBV30 and TRBJ1-4, with a possible D match to TRBD1 (6 bases). CDR3 length: 15 residues. CDR1 and CDR2 (germline): GTSNPN, SVGIG (reference sequence). V lost 1 base to trimming and J lost 7 bases, with 16 bases between them. CDR3 bases: TGTGCCTGGAGTGGGGCACAGGGAGGGGGTGAAAAACTGTTTTTT. This sequence encodes CAWSGAQGGGEKLFF.

Concerning this clone itself: One end of the junction does not line up with germline, which may come from a read error. V gene TRBV6-6 combines with J gene TRBJ1-1, with D hard to call. This CDR3 has 14 residues. Germline lookup yields CDR1 MNHNY and CDR2 SVGAGI (reference sequence). DNA of the CDR3: TGTGCCAGCAGGGCGCCAGTCATGAACACTGAGGCTTTCTTT. Protein sequence: CASRAPVMNTEAFF.

The chain recombines TRBV5-4 with TRBJ2-1; D gene uncertain. V gave up 0 bases and J gave up 6 bases, with 22 bases separating them. Germline CDR1 SGHNT, CDR2 YYREEE (reference sequence). CDR3 length equals 18 residues. The CDR3 nucleotides read TGTGCCAGCAGCTTGGTATGGCCGGGTTTGGATGGCCCCAATGAGCAGTTCTTC. This encodes CASSLVWPGLDGPNEQFF.

The V gene is TRBV5-1, the J gene TRBJ2-1, with TRBD2 matching over 14 bases. The CDR3 extends over 18 amino acids. Trimming cost V 3 bases and J 5 bases; bases outside gene matches: 10. The germline gives CDR1 SGHRS, CDR2 YFSETQ. The DNA of the CDR3 is TGCGCCAGCAGCTCGGGACTAGCGGGAGAAAAGGGGGACAATGAGCAGTTCTTC. Its protein is CASSSGLAGEKGDNEQFF.

The CDR3 here is CASTYQETQYF. CDR3 in DNA: TGTGCCTCGACATATCAAGAGACCCAGTACTTC. The chain joins TRBV30 to TRBJ2-5; D unresolved. CDR3 length: 11 amino acids. The V and J ends lost 7 bases and 2 bases respectively, with 8 bases between them. CDR1 and CDR2 from the germline V gene are GTSNPN and SVGIG (reference sequence).

The chain recombines TRBV30 with TRBJ1-5; D is unclear. The V and J ends lost 0 bases and 1 base respectively, with 4 bases between them. Germline V gene sequence: CDR1 GTSNPN, CDR2 SVGIG (reference sequence). The CDR3 consists of 13 residues. CDR3: CAWSVGSNQPQHF. CDR3 sequence (DNA): TGTGCCTGGAGTGTAGGGAGCAATCAGCCCCAGCATTTT.

This chain connects TRBV9 to TRBJ2-7; D unclear. Trimming removed 1 base at V and 5 bases at J, with 10 bases between. The germline V gene has CDR1 SGDLS and CDR2 YYNGEE. This CDR3 is 13 amino acids long. The CDR3 reads CASSVYGADEQYF. CDR3 DNA sequence: TGTGCCAGCAGCGTATACGGAGCCGACGAGCAGTACTTC. The full variable domain, completed using reference TRBV9 and TRBJ2-7, is DSGVTQTPKHLITATGQRVTLRCSPRSGDLSVYWYQQSLDQGLQFLIQYYNGEERAKGNILERFSAQQFPDLHSELNLSSLELGDSALYFCASSVYGADEQYFGPGTRLTVT.

The chain recombines TRBV6-5 with TRBJ2-5; tentatively, D is TRBD1 or TRBD2 (5 bases each). The length of the CDR3 is 14 residues. The ends were cut back, 5 bases at V and 2 bases at J, with 12 bases in the middle. Germline CDR1 reads MNHEY; CDR2 reads SVGAGI. CDR3 nucleotide sequence: TGTGCCAGCAGTAAAACCGGGACGCAAGAGACCCAGTACTTC. It specifies CASSKTGTQETQYF.

V gene TRBV7-6 combines with J gene TRBJ2-1, with 11 nucleotides matching TRBD1. The CDR3 sequence is 15 residues long. Germline V CDR1 and CDR2: SGHVS, FNYEAQ. V was clipped by 5 bases and J by 7 bases; unmatched bases: 7. Here the CDR3 DNA reads TGTGCCAGCAGCGCCCCCCGGGACAGGGGGAATGAGCAGTTCTTC. Translated, it gives CASSAPRDRGNEQFF.

The chain combines TRBV7-9 with TRBJ1-2; D possibly corresponds to TRBD1 (6 bases). Trimming took 1 base from V and 2 from J, leaving 11 bases between them. The CDR3 spans 15 residues. CDR1 is SEHNR and CDR2 is FQNEAQ in the germline V gene (reference sequence). The CDR3 nucleotides are TGTGCCAGCAGCTTAGACCTGAGGGGGAACTATGGCTACACCTTC. Residues: CASSLDLRGNYGYTF.

The rearrangement uses TRBV27 and TRBJ1-1; 7 bases line up with TRBD1. This CDR3 contains 14 residues. Losses at the gene ends were 6 bases for V and 0 bases for J; bases not matched to a gene: 4. Germline CDR1 and CDR2: MNHEY and SMNVEV (reference sequence). CDR3 coding DNA: TGTGCCAGCAGGCTGGGACAGATGAACACTGAAGCTTTCTTT. Translating gives CASRLGQMNTEAFF.

The DNA for the CDR3 is TGTGCCTGGGGGGACATAAGGGGCGAGCAGTACTTC. Its protein product is CAWGDIRGEQYF. The chain couples TRBV30 to TRBJ2-5; D perhaps matches TRBD1 (6 bases). The J call may be faulty, since TRBJ2-7 better matches the DNA end. From germline, CDR1 is GTSNPN and CDR2 SVGIG (reference sequence). This CDR3 comprises 12 residues.

The V and J genes are TRBV2 and TRBJ2-7; the match to TRBD2 covers 12 bases. The CDR3 totals 20 residues. The trim removed 0 bases at V and 0 bases at J, leaving 12 bases unmatched. Germline values: CDR1 SNHLY, CDR2 FYNNEI. CDR3 nucleotide sequence: TGTGCCAGCAGTGAAGCGCTCGGGACTAGCGGGTCATCGAGCTCCTACGAGCAGTACTTC. Its translation is CASSEALGTSGSSSSYEQYF.

The V and J genes are TRBV27 and TRBJ2-3; D may be TRBD1 (6 bases). Germline V gives CDR1 MNHEY, CDR2 SMNVEV (reference sequence). Deletions cut 3 bases from V and 7 bases from J, with 14 bases between. The CDR3 spans 14 residues. CDR3 nucleotide sequence: TGTGCCAGCAGTTTTCAGGGGCCCTCGAATACGCAGTATTTT. Translation gives CASSFQGPSNTQYF.

V is TRBV7-9 and J is TRBJ2-7, with D maybe TRBD1 (5 bases). The V and J ends lost 5 bases and 0 bases respectively, with 11 bases between them. Germline V CDR1 and CDR2: SEHNR, FQNEAQ (reference sequence). The CDR3 covers 14 residues. In DNA form, the CDR3 reads TGTGCCAGCAGCGTTACAGGTAGCTCCTACGAGCAGTACTTC. It encodes CASSVTGSSYEQYF. Using reference TRBV7-9 and TRBJ2-7 for the parts outside the CDR3, the full variable domain is DTGVSQNPRHKITKRGQNVTFRCDPISEHNRLYWYRQTLGQGPEFLTYFQNEAQLEKSRLLSDRFSAERPKGSFSTLEIQRTEQGDSAMYLCASSVTGSSYEQYFGPGTRLTVT.

Only a few counts were recorded for this clone. The V gene is TRBV27, the J gene TRBJ2-3, with 8 bases that match TRBD2. This CDR3 region has 13 residues. V shed 6 bases, J shed 6 bases, and the junction held 5 bases outside the gene matches. Germline V gene data show CDR1 as MNHEY and CDR2 as SMNVEV (reference sequence). The chain's CDR3 is CASSILAADTQYF. The CDR3 region has the DNA TGTGCCAGCAGCATACTAGCGGCGGATACGCAGTATTTT.

The chain uses TRBV7-9 and TRBJ2-2; D is unresolved. Germline assignment: CDR1 SEHNR and CDR2 FQNEAQ (reference sequence). CDR3 length equals 14 residues. V was shortened by 11 bases and J by 3 bases, with 16 bases between the two germline ends. CDR3 nucleotides: TGTGCCCGTGACCGACTCTCGTACACCGGGGAGCTGTTTTTT. Translation: CARDRLSYTGELFF.

The chain has TRBV9 and TRBJ2-7; 9 nucleotides agree with TRBD2. This CDR3 is built from 15 residues. Germline V gene lookup returns CDR1 SGDLS and CDR2 YYNGEE. J gave up 0 bases and V 4 bases, and 5 bases lay outside the gene matches. The CDR3 DNA reads as TGTGCCAGCAGCCCCGGGACTAGCAGCTCCTACGAGCAGTACTTC. Its protein is CASSPGTSSSYEQYF.

The gene calls are TRBV2 and TRBJ2-1, with 7 bases fitting TRBD2. This CDR3 contains 14 residues. V lost 8 bases, J lost 6 bases, and 10 bases stayed unmatched. Germline V lookup: CDR1 SNHLY, CDR2 FYNNEI. CDR3 in amino acids: CASSTPLASNEQFF. The DNA for the CDR3 is TGTGCCAGCTCCACACCACTAGCGAGCAATGAGCAGTTCTTC.

The J gene is TRBJ2-1, the V gene TRBV29-1; perhaps TRBD1 as D (6 bases). The CDR3 totals 14 residues. The germline V gene encodes CDR1 SQVTM and CDR2 ANQGSEA. The V end lost 7 bases, the J end lost 0 bases, and 13 bases lay between the germline ends. CDR3 nucleotides: TGCAGCGCCGAGGACAGTGCCTCCTACAATGAGCAGTTCTTC. Its protein product is CSAEDSASYNEQFF.

The chain uses TRBV19 and TRBJ2-2; 14 nucleotides agree with TRBD2. Looked up from germline, CDR1 is LNHDA and CDR2 is SQIVND (reference sequence). This CDR3 has 17 residues. J lost 0 bases, V lost 10 bases, and 7 bases had no gene match. CDR3 region: CATDRTSGRPNTGELFF. CDR3 coding DNA: TGTGCCACCGATCGGACTAGCGGGAGGCCGAACACCGGGGAGCTGTTTTTT. Full variable domain (rest looked up from reference TRBV19 and TRBJ2-2): DGGITQSPKYLFRKEGQNVTLSCEQNLNHDAMYWYRQDPGQGLRLIYYSQIVNDFQKGDIAEGYSVSREKKESFPLTVTSAQKNPTAFYLCATDRTSGRPNTGELFFGEGSRLTVL.

This clone was picked up one time. V usage is TRBV5-1 and J usage is TRBJ2-5; 11 nucleotides match TRBD2. V was clipped by 0 bases and J by 2 bases; unmatched bases: 9. The germline V gene has CDR1 SGHRS and CDR2 YFSETQ. The CDR3 is 18 amino acids. Here the CDR3 DNA reads TGCGCCAGCAGCTTGGTTACTAGCGGGGGTAATTTACAAGAGACCCAGTACTTC. It translates to CASSLVTSGGNLQETQYF.

Notes on this clone: This specimen includes other DNA sequences encoding the same CDR3. This rearrangement joins TRBV6-5 to TRBJ1-1; D unclear. The CDR3 extends over 13 amino acids. The V and J ends lost 2 bases and 1 base respectively, with 5 bases between them. The germline V gene encodes CDR1 MNHEY and CDR2 SVGAGI. The CDR3 coding sequence is TGTGCCAGCAGTTACGCCGGGAACACTGAAGCTTTCTTT. Its translation: CASSYAGNTEAFF.

The CDR3 DNA reads as TGTGCCAGCGGGCCCGGAGGTAACGGTTACAATGAGCAGTTCTTC. As protein: CASGPGGNGYNEQFF. The V gene is TRBV6-6, the J gene TRBJ2-1, with a weak D call TRBD2 (5 bases). V was clipped by 8 bases and J by 4 bases, with 18 bases between them. Germline V gene data show CDR1 as MNHNY and CDR2 as SVGAGI (reference sequence). The CDR3 is 15 amino acids.

In this sample, this clone turned up once. The chain carries TRBV5-4 and TRBJ2-1, with 14 bases matching TRBD2. With V trimmed by 2 bases and J by 0 bases, 4 bases remained unmatched. This CDR3 has 18 residues. The germline gives CDR1 SGHNT, CDR2 YYREEE (reference sequence). The CDR3 bases are TGTGCCAGCAGCTTCGGGACTAGCGGGGGAAGCTCCTACAATGAGCAGTTCTTC. Protein: CASSFGTSGGSSYNEQFF.

V usage is TRBV4-1 and J usage is TRBJ2-1, with 11 bases fitting TRBD2. The CDR3 contains 17 residues. After removal of 0 bases from V and 2 bases from J, the junction contained 3 bases not matched to a gene. CDR1 is MGHRA, CDR2 YSYEKL, per germline. CDR3 sequence reads: CASSQEIAGGPYNEQFF. The CDR3 DNA follows: TGCGCCAGCAGCCAAGAGATAGCGGGAGGGCCCTACAATGAGCAGTTCTTC.

The rearrangement uses TRBV27 and TRBJ2-2, with TRBD2 matching over 11 bases. The trim removed 11 bases at V and 2 bases at J, leaving 13 bases unmatched. The CDR3 sequence is 17 residues long. Germline loops: CDR1 MNHEY, CDR2 SMNVEV (reference sequence). CDR3: CACTGSSGGPNTGELFF. In DNA, the CDR3 is TGTGCCTGCACAGGTTCTAGCGGGGGGCCAAACACCGGGGAGCTGTTTTTT.

This clone came up once. This sequence joins TRBV4-2 and TRBJ2-5; TRBD2 might be the D (5 bases). The CDR3 is made up of 13 amino acids. Germline V CDR1 and CDR2: LGHNA, YNFKEQ. Trimming cost V 7 bases and J 3 bases, with 12 bases left between them. This chain's CDR3 is CASTGGREETQYF. CDR3 sequence (DNA): TGTGCCAGCACCGGCGGGCGCGAAGAGACCCAGTACTTC.